This TCR beta chain comes out of a study of Ad26.COV2.S vaccination and SARS-CoV-2 variants. The study, taken as a whole, reports: Vaccinees showed greater spike-specific TCR breadth than placebo recipients.

Here immunoSEQ multiplex PCR was the method, and the copy in TCRdb shows in-frame clones only, minus some. The sample shows over 400,000 clones, 90% of them seen only once. Treatment: around 19 received Ad26.COV2.S at low or high dose, single or two shots; about 5 received placebo; per-sample allocation not given. Samples came from day 63 after the first vaccine or placebo injection. CDR1 SGHTS and CDR2 YDEGEE come from the germline V gene. The V gene lost 0 bases and the J gene lost 6 bases, with 6 bases spanning the gap. The CDR3 consists of 12 residues. This clone has only one observation. Its antigen is unknown.

The source was peripheral blood, collected in a trial of Ad26.COV2.S vaccine versus placebo. This receptor was taken from a person aged 18-65 years who received the Ad26.COV2.S COVID-19 vaccine or a placebo. The V call is TRBV5-8, the J call TRBJ1-2; D gene uncertain. The CDR3 is CASSLGGNGYTF. Here the CDR3 DNA reads TGTGCCAGCAGCTTGGGGGGAAATGGCTACACCTTC.